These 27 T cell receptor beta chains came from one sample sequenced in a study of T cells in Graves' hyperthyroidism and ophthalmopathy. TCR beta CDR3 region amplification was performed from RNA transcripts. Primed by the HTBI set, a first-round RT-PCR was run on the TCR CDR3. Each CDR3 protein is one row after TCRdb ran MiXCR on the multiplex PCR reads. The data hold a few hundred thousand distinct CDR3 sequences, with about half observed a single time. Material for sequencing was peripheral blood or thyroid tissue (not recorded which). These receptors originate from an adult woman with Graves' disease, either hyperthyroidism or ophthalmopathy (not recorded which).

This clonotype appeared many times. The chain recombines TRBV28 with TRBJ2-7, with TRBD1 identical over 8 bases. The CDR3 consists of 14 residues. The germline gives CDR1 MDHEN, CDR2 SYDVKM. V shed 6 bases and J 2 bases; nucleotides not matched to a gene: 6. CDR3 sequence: CASRTGEPTYEQYF. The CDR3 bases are TGTGCCAGCAGGACAGGGGAACCGACCTACGAGCAGTACTTC.

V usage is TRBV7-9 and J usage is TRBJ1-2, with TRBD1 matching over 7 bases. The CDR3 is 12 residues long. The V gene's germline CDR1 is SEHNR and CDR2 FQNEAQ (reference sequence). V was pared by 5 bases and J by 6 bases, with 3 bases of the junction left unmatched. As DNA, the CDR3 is TGTGCCAGCAGCACAGGGGTGGATGGCTACACCTTC. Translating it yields CASSTGVDGYTF.

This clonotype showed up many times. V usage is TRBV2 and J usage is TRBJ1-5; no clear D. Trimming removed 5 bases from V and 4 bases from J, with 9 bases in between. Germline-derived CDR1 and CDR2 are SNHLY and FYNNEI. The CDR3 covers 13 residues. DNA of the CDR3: TGTGCCAGCAGTTTACAGCGTAATCAGCCCCAGCATTTT. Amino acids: CASSLQRNQPQHF.

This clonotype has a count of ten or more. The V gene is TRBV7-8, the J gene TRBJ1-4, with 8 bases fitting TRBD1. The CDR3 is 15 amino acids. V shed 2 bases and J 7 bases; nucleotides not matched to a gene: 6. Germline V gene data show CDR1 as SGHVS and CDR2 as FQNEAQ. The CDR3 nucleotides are TGTGCCAGCAGCTTATTACAGGGGGAGGGTGAAAAACTGTTTTTT. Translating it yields CASSLLQGEGEKLFF.

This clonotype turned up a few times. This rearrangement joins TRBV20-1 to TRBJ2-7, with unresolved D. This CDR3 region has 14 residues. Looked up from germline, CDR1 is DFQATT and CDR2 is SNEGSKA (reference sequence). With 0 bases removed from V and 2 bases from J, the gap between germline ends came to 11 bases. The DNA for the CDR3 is TGCAGTGCTAGAGAGGAAAGGCCTACCTACGAGCAGTACTTC. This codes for CSAREERPTYEQYF.

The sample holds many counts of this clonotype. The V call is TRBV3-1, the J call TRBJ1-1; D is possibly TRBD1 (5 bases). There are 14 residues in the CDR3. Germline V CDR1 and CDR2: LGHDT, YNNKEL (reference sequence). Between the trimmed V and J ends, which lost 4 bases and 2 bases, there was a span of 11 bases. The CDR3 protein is CASSLNGGNTEAFF. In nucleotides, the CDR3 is TGTGCCAGCAGCCTAAATGGGGGAAACACTGAAGCTTTCTTT.

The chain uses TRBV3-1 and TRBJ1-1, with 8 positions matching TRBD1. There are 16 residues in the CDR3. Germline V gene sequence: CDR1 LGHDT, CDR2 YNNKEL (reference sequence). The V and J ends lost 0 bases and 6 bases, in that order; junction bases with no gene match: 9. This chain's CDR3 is CASSQDPGQGSSEAFF. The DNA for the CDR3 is TGTGCCAGCAGCCAAGACCCCGGACAGGGATCGTCTGAAGCTTTCTTT. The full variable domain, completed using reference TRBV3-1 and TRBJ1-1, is DTAVSQTPKYLVTQMGNDKSIKCEQNLGHDTMYWYKQDSKKFLKIMFSYNNKELIINETVPNRFSPKSPDKAHLNLHINSLELGDSAVYFCASSQDPGQGSSEAFFGQGTRLTVV.

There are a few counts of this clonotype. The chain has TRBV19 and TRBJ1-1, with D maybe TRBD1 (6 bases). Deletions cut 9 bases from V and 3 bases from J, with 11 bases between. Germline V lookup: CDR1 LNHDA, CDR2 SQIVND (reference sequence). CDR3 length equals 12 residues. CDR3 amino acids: CASQGRYTEAFF. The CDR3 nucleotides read TGTGCCAGCCAGGGGAGGTACACTGAAGCTTTCTTT. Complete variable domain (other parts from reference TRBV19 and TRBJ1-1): DGGITQSPKYLFRKEGQNVTLSCEQNLNHDAMYWYRQDPGQGLRLIYYSQIVNDFQKGDIAEGYSVSREKKESFPLTVTSAQKNPTAFYLCASQGRYTEAFFGQGTRLTVV.

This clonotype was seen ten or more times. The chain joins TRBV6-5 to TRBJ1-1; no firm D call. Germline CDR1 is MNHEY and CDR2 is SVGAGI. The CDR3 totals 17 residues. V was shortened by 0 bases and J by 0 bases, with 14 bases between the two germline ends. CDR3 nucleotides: TGTGCCAGCAGTTACTCTGACGTACGGGCGGTGAACACTGAAGCTTTCTTT. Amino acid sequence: CASSYSDVRAVNTEAFF.

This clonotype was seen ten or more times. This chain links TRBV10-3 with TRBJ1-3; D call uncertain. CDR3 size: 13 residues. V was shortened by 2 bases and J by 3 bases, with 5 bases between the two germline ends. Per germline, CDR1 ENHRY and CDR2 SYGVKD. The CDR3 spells CAISENLGNTIYF. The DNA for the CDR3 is TGTGCCATCAGTGAGAATCTTGGAAACACCATATATTTT.

CDR3 sequence: CASSVTGGGTGELFF. CDR3 nucleotides: TGTGCCAGCAGTGTGACGGGCGGGGGCACCGGGGAGCTGTTTTTT. V and J are TRBV28 and TRBJ2-2; TRBD2 aligns across 7 bases. The CDR3 sequence is 15 residues long. J gave up 4 bases and V 5 bases, and 7 bases lay outside the gene matches. Per the germline V gene, CDR1 is MDHEN and CDR2 is SYDVKM.

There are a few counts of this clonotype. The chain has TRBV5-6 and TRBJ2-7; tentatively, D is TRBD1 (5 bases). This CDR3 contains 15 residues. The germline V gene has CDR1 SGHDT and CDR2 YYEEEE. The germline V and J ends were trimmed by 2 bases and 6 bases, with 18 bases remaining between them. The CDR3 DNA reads TGTGCCAGCAGCTTCCTCTTGGCAGGGCGGCGCGAGCAGTACTTC. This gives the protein CASSFLLAGRREQYF.

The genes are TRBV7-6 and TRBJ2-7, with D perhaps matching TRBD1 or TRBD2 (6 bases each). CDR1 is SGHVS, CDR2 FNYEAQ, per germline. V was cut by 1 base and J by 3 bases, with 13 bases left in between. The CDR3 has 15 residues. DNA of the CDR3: TGTGCCAGCAGCTTAGATAGGGGGGACGGCTACGAGCAGTACTTC. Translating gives CASSLDRGDGYEQYF.

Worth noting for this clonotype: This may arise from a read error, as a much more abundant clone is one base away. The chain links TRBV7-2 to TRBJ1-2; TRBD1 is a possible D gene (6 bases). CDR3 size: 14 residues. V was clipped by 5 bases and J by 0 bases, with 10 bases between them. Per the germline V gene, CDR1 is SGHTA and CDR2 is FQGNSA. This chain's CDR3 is CASSVGTTNYGYTF. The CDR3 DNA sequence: TGTGCCAGCAGCGTCGGGACAACTAACTATGGCTACACCTTC.

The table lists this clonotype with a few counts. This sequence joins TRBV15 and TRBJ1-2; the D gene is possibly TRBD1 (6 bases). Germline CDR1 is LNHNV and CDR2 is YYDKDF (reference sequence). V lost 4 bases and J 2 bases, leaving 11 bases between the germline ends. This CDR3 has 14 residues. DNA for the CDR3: TGTGCCACCAGCACGGGGGGGCTGAACTATGGCTACACCTTC. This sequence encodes CATSTGGLNYGYTF.

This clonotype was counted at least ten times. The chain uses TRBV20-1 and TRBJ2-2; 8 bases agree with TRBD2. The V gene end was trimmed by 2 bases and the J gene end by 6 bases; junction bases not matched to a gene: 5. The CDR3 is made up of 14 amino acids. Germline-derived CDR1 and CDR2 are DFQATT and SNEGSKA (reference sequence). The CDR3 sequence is CSARLAGRSGELFF. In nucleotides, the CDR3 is TGCAGTGCTAGACTAGCGGGTAGATCCGGGGAGCTGTTTTTT.

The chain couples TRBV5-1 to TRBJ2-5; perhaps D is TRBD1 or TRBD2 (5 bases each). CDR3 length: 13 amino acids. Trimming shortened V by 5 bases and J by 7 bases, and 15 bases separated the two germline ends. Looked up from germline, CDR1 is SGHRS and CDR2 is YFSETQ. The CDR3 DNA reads TGCGCCAGCAGTAGCCGGGACCACGGGACCCAGTACTTC. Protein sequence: CASSSRDHGTQYF.

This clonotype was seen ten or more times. CDR3 in DNA: TGCGCCAGCAGCACAACAGGGGCCCTGAGTTATGGCTACACCTTC. This codes for CASSTTGALSYGYTF. The chain recombines TRBV5-1 with TRBJ1-2; 7 bases match TRBD1. This CDR3 is built from 15 residues. Germline CDR1 SGHRS, CDR2 YFSETQ. V trimming: 4 bases; J trimming: 5 bases; junction bases outside the gene matches: 11.

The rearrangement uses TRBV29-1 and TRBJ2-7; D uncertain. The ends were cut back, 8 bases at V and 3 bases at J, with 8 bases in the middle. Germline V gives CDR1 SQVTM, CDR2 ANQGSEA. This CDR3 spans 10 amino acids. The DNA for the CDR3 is TGCAGCTTGGCCGTCTACGAGCAGTACTTC. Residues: CSLAVYEQYF.

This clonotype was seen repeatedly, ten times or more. As DNA, the CDR3 is TGCGCCAGCAGCTTGACGATGGCGAGGACTGAAGCTTTCTTT. As protein: CASSLTMARTEAFF. This chain links TRBV5-1 with TRBJ1-1; D is undetermined. CDR3 length: 14 residues. Germline V gene sequence: CDR1 SGHRS, CDR2 YFSETQ. V dropped 1 base and J dropped 5 bases, with 12 bases sitting between them.

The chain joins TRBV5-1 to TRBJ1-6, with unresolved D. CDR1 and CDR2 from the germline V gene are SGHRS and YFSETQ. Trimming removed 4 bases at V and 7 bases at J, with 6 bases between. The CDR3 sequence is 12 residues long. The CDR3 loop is CASSDNNSPLHF. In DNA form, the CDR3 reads TGCGCCAGCAGCGACAACAATTCACCCCTCCACTTT. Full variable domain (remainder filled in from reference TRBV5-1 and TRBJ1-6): KAGVTQTPRYLIKTRGQQVTLSCSPISGHRSVSWYQQTPGQGLQFLFEYFSETQRNKGNFPGRFSGRQFSNSRSEMNVSTLELGDSALYLCASSDNNSPLHFGNGTRLTVT.

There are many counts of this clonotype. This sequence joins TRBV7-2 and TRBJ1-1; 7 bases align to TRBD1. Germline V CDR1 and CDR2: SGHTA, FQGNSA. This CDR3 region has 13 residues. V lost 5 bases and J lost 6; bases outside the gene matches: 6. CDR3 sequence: CASSLRQGAEAFF. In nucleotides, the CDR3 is TGTGCCAGCAGCCTCCGACAGGGCGCTGAAGCTTTCTTT.

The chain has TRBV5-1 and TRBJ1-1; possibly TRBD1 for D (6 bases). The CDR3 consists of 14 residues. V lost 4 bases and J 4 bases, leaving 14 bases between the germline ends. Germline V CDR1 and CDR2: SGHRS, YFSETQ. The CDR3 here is CASSDGGGGTEAFF. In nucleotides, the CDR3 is TGCGCCAGCAGCGACGGAGGGGGGGGCACTGAAGCTTTCTTT.

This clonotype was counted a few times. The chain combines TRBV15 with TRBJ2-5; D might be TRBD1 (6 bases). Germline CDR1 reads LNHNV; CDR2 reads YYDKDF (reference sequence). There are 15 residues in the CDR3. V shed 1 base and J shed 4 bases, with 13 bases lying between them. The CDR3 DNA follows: TGTGCCACCAGCAGAGCGGCAGGGGACGGAGAGACCCAGTACTTC. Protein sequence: CATSRAAGDGETQYF. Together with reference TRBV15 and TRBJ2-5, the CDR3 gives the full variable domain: DAMVIQNPRYQVTQFGKPVTLSCSQTLNHNVMYWYQQKSSQAPKLLFHYYDKDFNNEADTPDNFQSRRPNTSFCFLDIRSPGLGDTAMYLCATSRAAGDGETQYFGPGTRLLVL.

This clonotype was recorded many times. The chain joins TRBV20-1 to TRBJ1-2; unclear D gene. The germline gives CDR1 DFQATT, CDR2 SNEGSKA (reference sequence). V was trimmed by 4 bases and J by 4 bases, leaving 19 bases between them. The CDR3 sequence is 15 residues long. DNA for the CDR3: TGCAGTGCTACCCCAGACGCCGGGATCTCCTATGGCTACACCTTC. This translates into CSATPDAGISYGYTF.

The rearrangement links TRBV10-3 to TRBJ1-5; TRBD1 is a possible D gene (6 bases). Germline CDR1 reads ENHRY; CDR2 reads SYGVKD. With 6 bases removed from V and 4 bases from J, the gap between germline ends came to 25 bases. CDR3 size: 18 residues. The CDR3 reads CAIREWDNPSDGNQPQHF. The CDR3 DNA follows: TGTGCCATCAGGGAATGGGACAACCCGTCGGATGGAAATCAGCCCCAGCATTTT.

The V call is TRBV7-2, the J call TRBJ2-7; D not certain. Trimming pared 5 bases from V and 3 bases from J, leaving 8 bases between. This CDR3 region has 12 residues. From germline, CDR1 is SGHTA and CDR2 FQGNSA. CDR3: CASSQAFYEQYF. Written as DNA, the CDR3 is TGTGCCAGCAGCCAAGCATTCTACGAGCAGTACTTC.